The 14 T cell receptor beta chains presented below share a single source sample, sequenced in a study of T-cell memory formation after mild COVID-19. TCRdb redid the calling of the 5' RACE reads with MiXCR, one entry per CDR3 protein. This table has hundreds of thousands of distinct CDR3 sequences, about a sixth appearing once. Sample: PBMCs or a T cell subset sorted from them (not recorded which). The receptor set was obtained from an adult woman who had mild COVID-19 (a few samples of this study predate the infection). Cell type and time point are not known.

This chain connects TRBV5-6 to TRBJ2-3; TRBD1 matches 8 bases. The germline V gene encodes CDR1 SGHDT and CDR2 YYEEEE. Trimming cost V 4 bases and J 8 bases; bases outside gene matches: 12. CDR3 length: 15 residues. The CDR3 reads CASSRPQGVNRTQYF. The CDR3 DNA sequence: TGTGCCAGCAGCCGCCCACAGGGGGTCAACCGTACGCAGTATTTT. Looking up the rest from reference TRBV5-6 and TRBJ2-3 gives the full variable domain: DAGVTQSPTHLIKTRGQQVTLRCSPKSGHDTVSWYQQALGQGPQFIFQYYEEEERQRGNFPDRFSGHQFPNYSSELNVNALLLGDSALYLCASSRPQGVNRTQYFGPGTRLTVL.

The chain uses TRBV30 and TRBJ2-2, with D tentatively TRBD1 or TRBD2 (6 bases each). Trimming took off 3 bases at V and 0 bases at J, with 14 bases between the two ends. CDR1 GTSNPN and CDR2 SVGIG come from the germline V gene (reference sequence). The CDR3 contains 16 residues. CDR3 in DNA: TGTGCCTGGAGCGCCTGGGGGGCGGCGAACACCGGGGAGCTGTTTTTT. Amino acid sequence: CAWSAWGAANTGELFF.

This clonotype was seen more than once but under ten times. This sequence joins TRBV11-2 and TRBJ2-2, with 14 bases lining up with TRBD2. Germline lookup yields CDR1 SGHAT and CDR2 FQNNGV. Trimming removed 5 bases from V and 6 bases from J; junction bases left unmatched: 5. CDR3 length: 16 amino acids. CDR3: CASSMTSGGAPGELFF. The DNA for the CDR3 is TGTGCCAGCAGCATGACTAGCGGGGGGGCTCCCGGGGAGCTGTTTTTT.

The V call is TRBV24-1, the J call TRBJ2-3; D gene unclear. This CDR3 comprises 18 residues. The germline V and J ends were trimmed by 0 bases and 2 bases, with 17 bases remaining between them. CDR1 is KGHDR and CDR2 is SFDVKD in the germline V gene. This CDR3 is CATSDLDSIAGPTDTQYF. The CDR3 DNA follows: TGTGCCACCAGTGATTTGGATAGTATCGCCGGCCCCACAGATACGCAGTATTTT.

The chain has TRBV4-3 and TRBJ2-7, with unresolved D. Trimming removed 1 base at V and 5 bases at J, with 12 bases between. Germline loops: CDR1 LGHNA, CDR2 YSLEER. The CDR3 contains 14 residues. The CDR3 loop is CASSQVNGFNEQYF. In DNA, the CDR3 is TGCGCCAGCAGCCAAGTCAATGGGTTCAACGAGCAGTACTTC.

This chain uses TRBV15 with TRBJ2-3; the D is unclear. The length of the CDR3 is 18 residues. Germline assignment: CDR1 LNHNV and CDR2 YYDKDF (reference sequence). The ends were cut back, 1 base at V and 0 bases at J, with 17 bases in the middle. CDR3 sequence: CATSRVAPVAASTDTQYF. CDR3 nucleotides: TGTGCCACCAGCAGAGTTGCTCCGGTGGCGGCGAGCACAGATACGCAGTATTTT.

This clonotype has a handful of counts. The chain joins TRBV29-1 to TRBJ1-2; D is undetermined. This CDR3 spans 11 amino acids. The ends were cut back, 0 bases at V and 12 bases at J, with 11 bases in the middle. In germline, CDR1 is SQVTM, CDR2 ANQGSEA. This CDR3 is CSVEEDLRNTF. CDR3 DNA: TGCAGCGTTGAAGAAGACCTGCGGAACACCTTC.

The gene calls are TRBV25-1 and TRBJ2-3; 12 nucleotides align to TRBD2. Trimming took 6 bases from V and 2 from J; bases not matched to a gene: 3. The CDR3 is 15 residues long. In germline, CDR1 is MGHDK, CDR2 SYGVNS. The DNA of the CDR3 is TGTGCCAGCAGCCGGACTAGCGGGAACACAGATACGCAGTATTTT. It yields the protein CASSRTSGNTDTQYF.

This clonotype was observed many times. This rearrangement joins TRBV5-1 to TRBJ2-1; 10 bases fit TRBD2. Germline assignment: CDR1 SGHRS and CDR2 YFSETQ. The CDR3 runs to 17 residues. The V segment lost 0 bases and the J segment 4 bases; nucleotides outside the gene matches: 7. Written as DNA, the CDR3 is TGCGCCAGCAGCTTGGCCCTAGCGGGGGAGGTTTACAATGAGCAGTTCTTC. Protein product: CASSLALAGEVYNEQFF.

This clonotype was picked up a small number of times. This chain connects TRBV4-2 to TRBJ2-7; 9 bases are a match to TRBD2. The ends lost 0 bases at V and 4 bases at J; junction bases unmatched: 10. This CDR3 is 17 amino acids long. Per germline, CDR1 LGHNA and CDR2 YNFKEQ. CDR3 protein: CASSQDPAASGAYEQYF. In DNA form, the CDR3 reads TGTGCCAGCAGCCAAGACCCGGCCGCTAGCGGGGCTTACGAGCAGTACTTC.

This chain connects TRBV5-4 to TRBJ1-2, with D possibly being TRBD1 (6 bases). This CDR3 comprises 16 residues. Trimming pared 3 bases from V and 2 bases from J, leaving 17 bases between. Germline CDR1 reads SGHNT; CDR2 reads YYREEE (reference sequence). The CDR3 protein is CASSYGGGRRNYGYTF. CDR3 bases: TGTGCCAGCAGCTATGGAGGGGGACGGAGAAACTATGGCTACACCTTC. The variable domain in full, completed from reference TRBV5-4 and TRBJ1-2, reads ETGVTQSPTHLIKTRGQQVTLRCSSQSGHNTVSWYQQALGQGPQFIFQYYREEENGRGNFPPRFSGLQFPNYSSELNVNALELDDSALYLCASSYGGGRRNYGYTFGSGTRLTVV.

A few counts support this clonotype. This rearrangement joins TRBV7-2 to TRBJ2-1; D remains ambiguous. This CDR3 region has 15 residues. Trimming took off 5 bases at V and 0 bases at J, with 11 bases between the two ends. CDR1 and CDR2 from the germline V gene are SGHTA and FQGNSA. The CDR3 bases are TGTGCCAGCAGCCTTCAGCGAGGCTCCTACAATGAGCAGTTCTTC. As protein: CASSLQRGSYNEQFF. The entire variable domain, with the rest obtained from reference TRBV7-2 and TRBJ2-1, is as follows: GAGVSQSPSNKVTEKGKDVELRCDPISGHTALYWYRQSLGQGLEFLIYFQGNSAPDKSGLPSDRFSAERTGGSVSTLTIQRTQQEDSAVYLCASSLQRGSYNEQFFGPGTRLTVL.

Only a few counts were recorded for this clonotype. V and J are TRBV12-3 or TRBV12-4 and TRBJ1-2; D might be TRBD1 (5 bases). V gave up 5 bases and J gave up 7 bases, with 17 bases separating them. This CDR3 is built from 14 residues. CDR3 in DNA: TGTGCCAGCAGTCTTCAGGGCTACGTCGGTGGCTACACCTTC. Translating gives CASSLQGYVGGYTF.

This rearrangement joins TRBV20-1 to TRBJ2-7, with 9 positions matching TRBD1. J gave up 6 bases and V 1 base, and 1 base lay outside the gene matches. Germline lookup yields CDR1 DFQATT and CDR2 SNEGSKA (reference sequence). The CDR3 extends over 12 amino acids. The CDR3 spells CSARGQGVEQYF. CDR3 DNA: TGCAGTGCTAGAGGACAGGGGGTCGAGCAGTACTTC.